Presented here are 15 T cell receptor beta chains from one specimen sequenced in a study of cytomegalovirus exposure and HLA in healthy donors. Primers included in the PCR were 60 Vbeta and 13 Jbeta primers. Profiling relied on immunoSEQ multiplex PCR, and the TCRdb table lists in-frame clones only, not all of them. The repertoire holds 100,000 to 150,000 clones, with roughly 75% as singletons. Input material: PBMCs. The receptors shown here come from a man aged 25-45 years in good health and CMV-seropositive.

V is TRBV2 and J is TRBJ2-2, with TRBD1 matching over 8 bases. The CDR3 is 15 residues long. The germline V gene encodes CDR1 SNHLY and CDR2 FYNNEI. V was clipped by 6 bases and J by 0 bases; unmatched bases: 3. The CDR3, as DNA: TGTGCCAGCAGCCCGGGACAGGCGAACACCGGGGAGCTGTTTTTT. As protein: CASSPGQANTGELFF.

V is TRBV7-8 and J is TRBJ2-7, with 8 positions matching TRBD1. The V segment lost 5 bases and the J segment 4 bases; nucleotides outside the gene matches: 13. The germline gives CDR1 SGHVS, CDR2 FQNEAQ. This CDR3 contains 16 residues. CDR3 nucleotides: TGTGCCAGCAGCCCCGACAGGGGTCCTTTTGAGTACGAGCAGTACTTC. It codes for CASSPDRGPFEYEQYF.

The chain uses TRBV11-3 and TRBJ2-2; 10 bases match TRBD2. CDR1 SGHNT and CDR2 YENEEA come from the germline V gene. The CDR3 spans 17 residues. V shed 5 bases and J 5 bases; nucleotides not matched to a gene: 11. This CDR3 reads CASSRWTSGDPTGELFF. CDR3 DNA: TGTGCCAGCAGCCGATGGACTAGCGGAGACCCAACCGGGGAGCTGTTTTTT.

The rearrangement links TRBV7-2 to TRBJ1-4; D perhaps matches TRBD1 (5 bases). The germline CDR1 and CDR2 sequences are SGHTA and FQGNSA. V was cut by 1 base and J by 8 bases, with 8 bases left in between. The length of the CDR3 is 13 residues. CDR3 protein: CASSLVGGEKLFF. The CDR3, as DNA: TGTGCCAGCAGCTTAGTGGGGGGGGAAAAACTGTTTTTT.

The genes are TRBV7-8 and TRBJ2-7; 7 nucleotides line up with TRBD2. CDR3 length: 16 amino acids. CDR1 and CDR2 (germline): SGHVS, FQNEAQ. J gave up 0 bases and V 1 base, and 6 bases lay outside the gene matches. CDR3 sequence reads: CASSLVVAGTSYEQYF. The DNA of the CDR3 is TGTGCCAGCAGCTTAGTTGTAGCGGGTACCTCCTACGAGCAGTACTTC.

The gene calls are TRBV19 and TRBJ2-5, with TRBD1 as a possible D gene (6 bases). The V and J ends lost 2 bases and 2 bases respectively, with 18 bases between them. The CDR3 runs 17 residues. Germline V gene data show CDR1 as LNHDA and CDR2 as SQIVND (reference sequence). The DNA for the CDR3 is TGTGCCAGTAGTATAAAAGGGGATCCGGGACAACAAGAGACCCAGTACTTC. Translating it yields CASSIKGDPGQQETQYF. The full variable domain, rest sourced from reference TRBV19 and TRBJ2-5, is DGGITQSPKYLFRKEGQNVTLSCEQNLNHDAMYWYRQDPGQGLRLIYYSQIVNDFQKGDIAEGYSVSREKKESFPLTVTSAQKNPTAFYLCASSIKGDPGQQETQYFGPGTRLLVL.

This clone was observed a handful of times. The chain recombines TRBV6-1 with TRBJ2-1, with D possibly matching TRBD2 (6 bases). The V gene's germline CDR1 is MNHNS and CDR2 SASEGT. The CDR3 runs to 14 residues. The V and J ends lost 6 bases and 3 bases respectively, with 12 bases between them. As DNA, the CDR3 is TGTGCCAGCAGGGGGGGTCAGGGCTACAATGAGCAGTTCTTC. Translating it yields CASRGGQGYNEQFF.

The chain is built from TRBV28 and TRBJ2-7, with 8 bases matching TRBD1. CDR3 length: 15 residues. The germline gives CDR1 MDHEN, CDR2 SYDVKM. V lost 5 bases and J lost 2; bases outside the gene matches: 8. The CDR3 nucleotides are TGTGCCAGCAGTCCGGGACAGGACCAGACCTACGAGCAGTACTTC. Amino acid sequence: CASSPGQDQTYEQYF.

This chain uses TRBV7-3 with TRBJ2-1; 9 positions match TRBD2. J was trimmed by 6 bases and V by 4 bases; bases with no gene match: 13. This CDR3 is 17 amino acids long. Germline V gene lookup returns CDR1 SGHTA and CDR2 FQGTGA. CDR3 DNA sequence: TGTGCCAGCAGCTCCTCCTTTGGGAGCGGGGGGCGCAATGAGCAGTTCTTC. This codes for CASSSSFGSGGRNEQFF.

The rearrangement joins TRBV19 to TRBJ2-7; TRBD2 agrees at 12 bases. V lost 7 bases and J lost 2; bases outside the gene matches: 15. Germline values: CDR1 LNHDA, CDR2 SQIVND (reference sequence). CDR3 size: 18 residues. As DNA, the CDR3 is TGTGCCAGTACCTCCCAAGGACTAGCGGGAACAGGGGCCTACGAGCAGTACTTC. Its translation: CASTSQGLAGTGAYEQYF.

The V call is TRBV4-2, the J call TRBJ2-2; 7 bases map to TRBD2. The CDR3 sequence is 17 residues long. CDR1 and CDR2 (germline): LGHNA, YNFKEQ. V dropped 1 base and J dropped 9; count of bases not matched to a gene: 14. In DNA form, the CDR3 reads TGTGCCAGCAGCCAAGTTCTCCGAGGGAGGGCCGGTCGGGAGCTGTTTTTT. Encoded protein: CASSQVLRGRAGRELFF.

This chain links TRBV28 with TRBJ1-4, with D possibly matching TRBD1 (6 bases). The CDR3 extends over 19 amino acids. Trimming cost V 3 bases and J 0 bases, with 20 bases left between them. CDR1 MDHEN and CDR2 SYDVKM come from the germline V gene. The DNA for the CDR3 is TGTGCCAGCAGTTTTTACTTATTAGGGGGGACTACAACTAATGAAAAACTGTTTTTT. Translated, it gives CASSFYLLGGTTTNEKLFF.

V is TRBV4-3 and J is TRBJ2-3; TRBD1 aligns across 7 bases. From germline, CDR1 is LGHNA and CDR2 YSLEER. This CDR3 spans 14 amino acids. After removal of 0 bases from V and 5 bases from J, the junction contained 2 bases not matched to a gene. CDR3 sequence (DNA): TGCGCCAGCAGCCAAGAGACAGGGATAGATACGCAGTATTTT. Its translation: CASSQETGIDTQYF.

This rearrangement joins TRBV29-1 to TRBJ1-2; 9 positions agree with TRBD1. The CDR3 spans 16 residues. CDR1 and CDR2 (germline): SQVTM, ANQGSEA. Trimming took 0 bases from V and 2 from J; bases not matched to a gene: 7. The CDR3 protein is CSVEDWVGTGNYGYTF. The CDR3 DNA is TGCAGCGTTGAAGATTGGGTGGGGACAGGGAACTATGGCTACACCTTC.

This clone has a handful of counts. The rearrangement uses TRBV11-3 and TRBJ2-7, with D unclear. With 3 bases removed from V and 4 bases from J, the gap between germline ends came to 7 bases. The CDR3 has 12 residues. Germline CDR1 is SGHNT and CDR2 is YENEEA. As DNA, the CDR3 is TGTGCCAGCAGCTTTCGGGTATACGAGCAGTACTTC. Encoded protein: CASSFRVYEQYF.